The rows below give T cell receptor beta chains drawn from one sample of a study of human T cells and chemical hapten exposure. TCRdb recomputed calls from the RACE reads with MiXCR, one row per CDR3 protein. This sample yields about 90,000 distinct CDR3 sequences, of which 8.5% are seen a single time; 2.6% belongs to the top ten. The sample consisted of whole blood, taken in connection with sensitization to the hapten diphenylcyclopropenone (DPC). The receptors derive from a man aged 35-49 years with alopecia areata. Some clones in this sample may be carry-over from other donors' samples. The CDR3 runs from the conserved cysteine through the conserved F or W. D genes are given only for firm matches. Some rows mark clone size as missing; the rest say once, few, many or name a class of expanded clone.

clone_size: few
j_call: TRBJ1-1
v_call: TRBV19
cdr3_length: 12
d_call: NA
cdr3_aa: CASSIDPDQAFF
cdr3_nt: TGTGCCAGTAGTATAGACCCGGACCAAGCTTTCTTT

clone_size: NA
j_call: TRBJ2-3
v_call: TRBV7-3
cdr3_length: 18
d_call: TRBD2
cdr3_aa: CASSLFAGRTSLTDTQYF
cdr3_nt: TGTGCCAGCAGCTTATTTGCAGGGAGGACTAGCCTTACAGATACGCAGTATTTT

clone_size: few
j_call: TRBJ2-7
v_call: TRBV6-2/TRBV6-3
cdr3_length: 14
d_call: NA
cdr3_aa: CASSYEGGTYEQYF
cdr3_nt: TGTGCCAGCAGTTACGAGGGCGGAACCTACGAGCAGTACTTC

clone_size: many
j_call: TRBJ1-5
v_call: TRBV7-9
cdr3_length: 13
d_call: NA
cdr3_aa: CASSSGSGQPQHF
cdr3_nt: TGTGCCAGCAGCTCAGGGAGCGGTCAGCCCCAGCATTTT

clone_size: few
j_call: TRBJ2-3
v_call: TRBV20-1
cdr3_length: 14
d_call: TRBD2
cdr3_aa: CSAEGSGSPDTQYF
cdr3_nt: TGCAGTGCTGAGGGTAGCGGGAGCCCGGATACGCAGTATTTT

clone_size: NA
j_call: TRBJ1-3
v_call: TRBV6-2/TRBV6-3
cdr3_length: 15
d_call: NA
cdr3_aa: CASVRTESSGNTIYF
cdr3_nt: TGTGCCAGCGTAAGGACGGAGAGCTCTGGAAACACCATATATTTT

clone_size: few
j_call: TRBJ1-2
v_call: TRBV4-3
cdr3_length: 14
d_call: TRBD1
cdr3_aa: CASSQGTANYGYTF
cdr3_nt: TGCGCCAGCAGCCAGGGGACAGCTAACTATGGCTACACCTTC

clone_size: NA
j_call: TRBJ1-1
v_call: TRBV9
cdr3_length: 14
d_call: NA
cdr3_aa: CASSVQGMNTEAFF
cdr3_nt: TGTGCCAGCAGCGTGCAGGGAATGAACACTGAAGCTTTCTTT

clone_size: NA
j_call: TRBJ2-3
v_call: TRBV12-3/TRBV12-4
cdr3_length: 13
d_call: TRBD2
cdr3_aa: CASSSGGGDTQYF
cdr3_nt: TGTGCCAGTTCTAGCGGGGGCGGGGATACGCAGTATTTT

clone_size: NA
j_call: TRBJ2-7
v_call: TRBV5-1
cdr3_length: 15
d_call: TRBD2
cdr3_aa: CASSEGLAGPYEQYF
cdr3_nt: TGCGCCAGCAGCGAGGGACTAGCGGGACCCTACGAGCAGTACTTC

clone_size: few
j_call: TRBJ2-1
v_call: TRBV4-1
cdr3_length: 15
d_call: NA
cdr3_aa: CASSQEGWGYNEQFF
cdr3_nt: TGCGCCAGCAGCCAAGAGGGTTGGGGGTACAATGAGCAGTTCTTC

clone_size: few
j_call: TRBJ1-2
v_call: TRBV7-2
cdr3_length: 20
d_call: NA
cdr3_aa: CASSGSFNSLVGEANYGYTF
cdr3_nt: TGTGCCAGCAGCGGCTCCTTTAATTCACTCGTGGGCGAGGCTAACTATGGCTACACCTTC

clone_size: many
j_call: TRBJ1-4
v_call: TRBV5-6
cdr3_length: 12
d_call: NA
cdr3_aa: CASRRTNEKLFF
cdr3_nt: TGTGCCAGCAGGCGAACTAATGAAAAACTGTTTTTT

clone_size: many
j_call: TRBJ1-5
v_call: TRBV5-1
cdr3_length: 15
d_call: NA
cdr3_aa: CASSLVQGYNQPQHF
cdr3_nt: TGCGCCAGCAGCTTGGTACAGGGCTATAATCAGCCCCAGCATTTT

clone_size: many
j_call: TRBJ1-5
v_call: TRBV6-5
cdr3_length: 17
d_call: NA
cdr3_aa: CASSYSNSFSSNQPQHF
cdr3_nt: TGTGCCAGCAGTTACTCAAACAGTTTCTCAAGCAATCAGCCCCAGCATTTT

clone_size: many
j_call: TRBJ1-5
v_call: TRBV6-2/TRBV6-3
cdr3_length: 13
d_call: NA
cdr3_aa: CASKDQGGQPQHF
cdr3_nt: TGTGCCAGCAAGGACCAGGGAGGTCAGCCCCAGCATTTT

clone_size: many
j_call: TRBJ2-2
v_call: TRBV10-3
cdr3_length: 15
d_call: NA
cdr3_aa: CAVGRPASNTGELFF
cdr3_nt: TGTGCCGTCGGGCGGCCCGCTTCAAACACCGGGGAGCTGTTTTTT

clone_size: NA
j_call: TRBJ2-1
v_call: TRBV14
cdr3_length: 17
d_call: NA
cdr3_aa: CASSQDLPLLQVGEQFF
cdr3_nt: TGTGCCAGCAGCCAAGATCTGCCACTTCTTCAAGTTGGTGAGCAGTTCTTC

clone_size: NA
j_call: TRBJ2-3
v_call: TRBV5-1
cdr3_length: 15
d_call: TRBD1
cdr3_aa: CASSLGQGAVDTQYF
cdr3_nt: TGCGCCAGCAGCTTGGGGCAGGGGGCGGTCGATACGCAGTATTTT

clone_size: many
j_call: TRBJ2-1
v_call: TRBV29-1
cdr3_length: 15
d_call: TRBD1
cdr3_aa: CSAPSGTGGGNEQFF
cdr3_nt: TGCAGCGCACCTAGCGGGACAGGGGGCGGCAATGAGCAGTTCTTC

clone_size: NA
j_call: TRBJ2-1
v_call: TRBV20-1
cdr3_length: 14
d_call: TRBD2
cdr3_aa: CSASFAGGPGEQFF
cdr3_nt: TGCAGTGCTAGCTTTGCGGGAGGGCCTGGTGAGCAGTTCTTC

clone_size: few
j_call: TRBJ2-3
v_call: TRBV7-2
cdr3_length: 16
d_call: NA
cdr3_aa: CASSLESWYGADTQYF
cdr3_nt: TGTGCCAGCAGCTTAGAGTCTTGGTATGGGGCAGATACGCAGTATTTT

clone_size: NA
j_call: TRBJ2-5
v_call: TRBV18
cdr3_length: 13
d_call: NA
cdr3_aa: CASSPRSRETQYF
cdr3_nt: TGTGCCAGCTCACCACGTAGTCGCGAGACCCAGTACTTC

clone_size: NA
j_call: TRBJ2-3
v_call: TRBV6-1
cdr3_length: 12
d_call: NA
cdr3_aa: CASKGNTDTQYF
cdr3_nt: TGTGCCAGCAAGGGCAACACAGATACGCAGTATTTT

clone_size: few
j_call: TRBJ1-2
v_call: TRBV7-2
cdr3_length: 18
d_call: NA
cdr3_aa: CASSPQGVGFSIVYGYTF
cdr3_nt: TGTGCCAGCAGCCCACAAGGGGTCGGGTTTTCGATAGTCTATGGCTACACCTTC

clone_size: many
j_call: TRBJ2-3
v_call: TRBV5-1
cdr3_length: 15
d_call: NA
cdr3_aa: CASSLRGTGTDTQYF
cdr3_nt: TGCGCCAGCAGCTTGCGCGGGACCGGCACAGATACGCAGTATTTT

clone_size: few
j_call: TRBJ2-4
v_call: TRBV9
cdr3_length: 15
d_call: NA
cdr3_aa: CASSVVGLRENIQYF
cdr3_nt: TGTGCCAGCAGCGTAGTGGGTCTTCGAGAGAACATTCAGTACTTC

clone_size: few
j_call: TRBJ2-3
v_call: TRBV29-1
cdr3_length: 12
d_call: NA
cdr3_aa: CSVELYGDTQYF
cdr3_nt: TGCAGCGTTGAACTTTATGGGGATACGCAGTATTTT

clone_size: NA
j_call: TRBJ2-3
v_call: TRBV10-3
cdr3_length: 15
d_call: NA
cdr3_aa: CAISEPPGSTDTQYF
cdr3_nt: TGTGCCATCAGTGAGCCACCTGGTAGCACAGATACGCAGTATTTT

clone_size: NA
j_call: TRBJ1-2
v_call: TRBV19
cdr3_length: 14
d_call: TRBD1
cdr3_aa: CASRPGQTPLGYTF
cdr3_nt: TGTGCCAGTAGACCGGGACAGACCCCCTTAGGCTACACCTTC

clone_size: few
j_call: TRBJ1-3
v_call: TRBV6-6
cdr3_length: 15
d_call: TRBD1
cdr3_aa: CASSPTGGSGNTIYF
cdr3_nt: TGTGCCAGCAGCCCTACAGGGGGCTCTGGAAACACCATATATTTT

clone_size: NA
j_call: TRBJ2-5
v_call: TRBV5-6
cdr3_length: 15
d_call: TRBD1
cdr3_aa: CASSLAGQGLETQYF
cdr3_nt: TGTGCCAGCAGCTTGGCGGGACAGGGGTTAGAGACCCAGTACTTC

clone_size: NA
j_call: TRBJ1-2
v_call: TRBV10-3
cdr3_length: 15
d_call: TRBD1
cdr3_aa: CAISEPGGATYGYTF
cdr3_nt: TGTGCCATCAGCGAACCAGGGGGCGCGACCTATGGCTACACCTTC